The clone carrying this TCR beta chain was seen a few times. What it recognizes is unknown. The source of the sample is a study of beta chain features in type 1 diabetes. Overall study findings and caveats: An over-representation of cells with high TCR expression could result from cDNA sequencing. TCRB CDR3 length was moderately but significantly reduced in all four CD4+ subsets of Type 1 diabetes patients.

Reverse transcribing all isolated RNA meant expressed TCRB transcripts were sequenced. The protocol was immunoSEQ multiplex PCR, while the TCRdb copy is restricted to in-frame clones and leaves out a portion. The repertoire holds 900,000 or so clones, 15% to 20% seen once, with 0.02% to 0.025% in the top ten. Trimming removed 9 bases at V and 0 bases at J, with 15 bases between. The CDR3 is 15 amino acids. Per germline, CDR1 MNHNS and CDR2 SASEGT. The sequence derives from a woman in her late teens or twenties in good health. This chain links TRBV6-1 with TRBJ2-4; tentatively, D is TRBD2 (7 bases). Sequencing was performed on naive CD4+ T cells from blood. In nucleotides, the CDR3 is TGTGCCAGTTCGGGGAGGGGGGAAGCCAAAAACATTCAGTACTTC. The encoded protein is CASSGRGEAKNIQYF.